This T cell receptor beta chain was profiled in a study of Graves' ophthalmopathy and Graves' hyperthyroidism. Study-level findings and limits: Most expanded thyroid clonotypes above 0.001 frequency also appeared in blood. For separating ophthalmopathy from stable hyperthyroidism, a 13-signature model gave around 86% sensitivity and 65% to 82% specificity.

Transcripts of RNA were the source for amplifying TCR beta CDR3 regions. After a first-round RT-PCR with HTBI primers, a second-round multiplex PCR was run. TCRdb independently ran MiXCR on the multiplex PCR reads; one entry per CDR3 protein. The sample carries approximately 210,000 distinct CDR3 sequences, 20% to 25% recorded once. Other autoimmune diseases, uncontrolled infections, pregnancy or lactation led to the exclusion of patients. The evidence that diagnosis relied on was clinical symptoms, serum thyroxine, TRAb, thyroid ultrasound and orbital computed tomography. At least ten counts were recorded for this clonotype. What it binds is unknown. The source material was peripheral blood. The TCR was taken from a woman between 45 and 65 years old with Graves' ophthalmopathy.

The CDR3 DNA sequence: TGTGCCAGCAGTTCCCGGACAGGGGGCACTGAAGCTTTCTTT. It translates to CASSSRTGGTEAFF. The rearrangement links TRBV2 to TRBJ1-1; 10 nucleotides line up with TRBD1. Germline trimming cut 5 bases from V and 4 bases from J; bases unmatched to any gene: 4. Germline-derived CDR1 and CDR2 are SNHLY and FYNNEI. The CDR3 contains 14 residues.